This T cell receptor (beta chain) was retrieved from a study of beta chain features in type 1 diabetes. General study results and limits: For Type 1 diabetes patients, all four CD4+ subsets carried TCRB CDR3s that were moderately but significantly shorter.

Sequencing targeted expressed TCRB transcripts, as all isolated RNA had been reverse transcribed. Clones were sequenced by immunoSEQ multiplex PCR, and TCRdb holds only the in-frame ones, with some missing. This sample has hundreds of thousands of clones, with more than 13% found just once. As to this clone: The antigen remains unidentified.

The source is a young man with type 1 diabetes. The sequenced sample was naive CD4+ T cells from blood.

The CDR3 DNA reads as TGTGCCAGCAGCCAAGATGGGGCCGGTGATACGCAGTATTTT. This encodes CASSQDGAGDTQYF. The J gene is TRBJ2-3, the V gene TRBV11-3; possibly TRBD1 for D (5 bases). The germline gives CDR1 SGHNT, CDR2 YENEEA. Trimming removed 5 bases from V and 6 bases from J, with 15 bases in between. The CDR3 runs to 14 residues.